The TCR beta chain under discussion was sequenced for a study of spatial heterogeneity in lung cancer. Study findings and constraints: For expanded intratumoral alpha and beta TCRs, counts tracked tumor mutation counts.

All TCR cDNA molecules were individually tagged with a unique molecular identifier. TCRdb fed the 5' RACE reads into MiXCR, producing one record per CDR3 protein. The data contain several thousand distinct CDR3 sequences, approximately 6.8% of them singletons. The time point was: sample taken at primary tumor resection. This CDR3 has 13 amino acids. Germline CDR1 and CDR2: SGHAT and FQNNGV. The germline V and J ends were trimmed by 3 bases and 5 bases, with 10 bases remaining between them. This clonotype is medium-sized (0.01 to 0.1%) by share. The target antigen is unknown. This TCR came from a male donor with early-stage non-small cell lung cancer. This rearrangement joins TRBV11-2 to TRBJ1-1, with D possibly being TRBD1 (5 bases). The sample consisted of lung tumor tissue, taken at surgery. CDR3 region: CASSFGGRTEAFF. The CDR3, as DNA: TGTGCCAGCAGCTTCGGGGGTCGGACTGAAGCTTTCTTT.